These 4 T cell receptor beta chains originate from one sample sequenced in a study of T cell responses to AZD1222 COVID-19 vaccine. The method was immunoSEQ multiplex PCR; TCRdb's version includes in-frame clones alone and lacks a portion of them. The sample shows approximately 80,000 clones, roughly 88% of them seen only once. This sample comprised peripheral blood, obtained 28 days after the second AZD1222 dose. The source of these receptors is an adult who received the AZD1222 COVID-19 vaccine.

CDR3 residues: CASSMDGAGAHQPQHF. CDR3 nucleotide sequence: TGTGCCAGCAGCATGGACGGGGCAGGGGCACACCAGCCCCAGCATTTT. The rearrangement uses TRBV5-4 and TRBJ1-5; TRBD1 might be the D (6 bases). Trimming took off 4 bases at V and 7 bases at J, with 21 bases between the two ends. The CDR3 spans 16 residues. In germline, CDR1 is SGHNT, CDR2 YYREEE (reference sequence).

V gene TRBV7-2 combines with J gene TRBJ2-7; 12 bases line up with TRBD2. The CDR3 consists of 16 residues. V lost 3 bases and J lost 2; bases outside the gene matches: 5. Germline-derived CDR1 and CDR2 are SGHTA and FQGNSA. CDR3 residues: CASSFTLAGGPYEQYF. CDR3 bases: TGTGCCAGCAGCTTCACCCTAGCGGGAGGGCCCTACGAGCAGTACTTC.

V and J are TRBV9 and TRBJ2-2; 8 positions agree with TRBD2. The CDR3 is 15 residues long. V shed 6 bases and J 5 bases; nucleotides not matched to a gene: 9. The germline CDR1 and CDR2 sequences are SGDLS and YYNGEE. CDR3 sequence (DNA): TGTGCCAGCACTCGGGTTGCGGGAGGAACCGGGGAGCTGTTTTTT. Its translation is CASTRVAGGTGELFF. The variable domain in full, with the rest retrieved from reference TRBV9 and TRBJ2-2, is DSGVTQTPKHLITATGQRVTLRCSPRSGDLSVYWYQQSLDQGLQFLIQYYNGEERAKGNILERFSAQQFPDLHSELNLSSLELGDSALYFCASTRVAGGTGELFFGEGSRLTVL.

This CDR3 reads CAWEEGGGGDTQYF. The DNA for the CDR3 is TGTGCCTGGGAGGAGGGAGGGGGCGGAGATACGCAGTATTTT. The V and J genes are TRBV30 and TRBJ2-3; perhaps D is TRBD1 or TRBD2 (7 bases each). The germline CDR1 and CDR2 sequences are GTSNPN and SVGIG (reference sequence). This CDR3 comprises 14 residues. V was trimmed by 5 bases and J by 5 bases, leaving 17 bases between them. The full variable domain, in which reference TRBV30 and TRBJ2-3 provide the parts outside the CDR3, is SQTIHQWPATLVQPVGSPLSLECTVEGTSNPNLYWYRQAAGRGLQLLFYSVGIGQISSEVPQNLSASRPQDRQFILSSKKLLLSDSGFYLCAWEEGGGGDTQYFGPGTRLTVL.